These 5 T cell receptor beta chains were sequenced from one sample in a study of long-term antiretroviral therapy in people with HIV. Survey-level immunoSEQ v3.0 assays were run. TCRdb's copy holds only in-frame clones and misses some; the assay was immunoSEQ multiplex PCR. The sample records roughly 30,000 clones, 80% to 90% being singletons. Sample: unsorted PBMCs, taken 0.8 years before starting antiretroviral therapy. The receptors stem from a man between 18 and 35 years old with HIV.

Comments on this clone: A read error may produce the germline difference seen at one junction end. J is TRBJ1-2 and V is TRBV19; 9 bases are a match to TRBD1. Per the germline V gene, CDR1 is LNHDA and CDR2 is SQIVND (reference sequence). The CDR3 runs to 15 residues. CDR3 bases: TGTGCCAGTACTATATCGACAGGGGGAGGCTATGGCTACACCTTC. Protein sequence: CASTISTGGGYGYTF.

The chain links TRBV29-1 to TRBJ1-2, with TRBD1 matching over 8 bases. The CDR3 covers 14 residues. Germline CDR1 is SQVTM and CDR2 is ANQGSEA. J lost 8 bases, V lost 6 bases, and 14 bases had no gene match. The chain's CDR3 is CSVGLGHRGVGYTF. CDR3 bases: TGCAGCGTGGGGCTTGGCCACAGGGGGGTCGGCTACACCTTC.

V and J are TRBV6-5 and TRBJ2-5; D is possibly TRBD2 (5 bases). Per germline, CDR1 MNHEY and CDR2 SVGAGI. V shed 0 bases and J shed 6 bases, with 17 bases lying between them. This CDR3 region has 16 residues. CDR3 sequence reads: CASSYSARRLMKTQYF. In DNA form, the CDR3 reads TGTGCCAGCAGTTACTCAGCTAGAAGACTAATGAAGACCCAGTACTTC.

The chain's CDR3 is CASSSGGSDEQFF. In DNA, the CDR3 is TGTGCCAGCAGCTCGGGAGGGAGCGATGAGCAGTTCTTC. This chain links TRBV7-9 with TRBJ2-1, with TRBD2 identical over 8 bases. The ends lost 4 bases at V and 8 bases at J; junction bases unmatched: 4. The CDR3 covers 13 residues. Germline V CDR1 and CDR2: SEHNR, FQNEAQ (reference sequence).

The chain has TRBV30 and TRBJ2-1; TRBD2 matches 9 bases. In germline, CDR1 is GTSNPN, CDR2 SVGIG (reference sequence). The CDR3 sequence is 16 residues long. V shed 3 bases, J shed 2 bases, and the junction held 8 bases outside the gene matches. CDR3 coding DNA: TGTGCCTGGAGCCAAAAGCCTAGCGGGGCCTACAATGAGCAGTTCTTC. Protein sequence: CAWSQKPSGAYNEQFF.